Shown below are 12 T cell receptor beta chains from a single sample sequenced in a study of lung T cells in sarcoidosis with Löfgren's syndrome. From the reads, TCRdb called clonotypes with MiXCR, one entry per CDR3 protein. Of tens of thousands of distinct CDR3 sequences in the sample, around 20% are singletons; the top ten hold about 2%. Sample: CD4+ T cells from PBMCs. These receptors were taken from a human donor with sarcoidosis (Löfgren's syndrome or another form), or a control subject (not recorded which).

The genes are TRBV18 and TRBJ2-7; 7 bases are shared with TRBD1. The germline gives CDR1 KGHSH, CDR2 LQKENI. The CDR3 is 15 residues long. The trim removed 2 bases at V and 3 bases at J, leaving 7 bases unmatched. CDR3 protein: CASSPIDRDLYEQYF. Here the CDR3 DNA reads TGTGCCAGCTCACCAATTGACAGGGACCTCTACGAGCAGTACTTC.

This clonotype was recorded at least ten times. CDR3 sequence: CASSTRRDTEAFF. The CDR3 nucleotides read TGTGCCAGCAGCACCCGACGTGACACTGAAGCTTTCTTT. This sequence joins TRBV7-9 and TRBJ1-1; D call uncertain. Germline-derived CDR1 and CDR2 are SEHNR and FQNEAQ (reference sequence). CDR3 length: 13 residues. Trimming pared 5 bases from V and 3 bases from J, leaving 10 bases between.

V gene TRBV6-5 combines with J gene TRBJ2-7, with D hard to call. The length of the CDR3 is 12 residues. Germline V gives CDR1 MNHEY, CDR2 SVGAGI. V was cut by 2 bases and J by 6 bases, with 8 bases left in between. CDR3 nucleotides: TGTGCCAGCAGTTACGGCGTAGGCGAGCAGTACTTC. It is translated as CASSYGVGEQYF.

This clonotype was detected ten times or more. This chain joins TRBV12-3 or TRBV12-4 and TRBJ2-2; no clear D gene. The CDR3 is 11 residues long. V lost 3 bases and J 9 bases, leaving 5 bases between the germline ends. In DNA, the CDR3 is TGTGCCAGCAGTTTTCCCAGGGAGCTGTTTTTT. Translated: CASSFPRELFF.

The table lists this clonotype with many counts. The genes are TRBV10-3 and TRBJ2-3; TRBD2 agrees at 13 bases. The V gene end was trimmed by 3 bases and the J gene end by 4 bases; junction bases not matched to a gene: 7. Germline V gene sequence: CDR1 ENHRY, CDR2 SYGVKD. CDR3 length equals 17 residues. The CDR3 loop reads CAISERLAGGGADTQYF. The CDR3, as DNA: TGTGCCATCAGTGAAAGACTAGCGGGAGGTGGTGCAGATACGCAGTATTTT.

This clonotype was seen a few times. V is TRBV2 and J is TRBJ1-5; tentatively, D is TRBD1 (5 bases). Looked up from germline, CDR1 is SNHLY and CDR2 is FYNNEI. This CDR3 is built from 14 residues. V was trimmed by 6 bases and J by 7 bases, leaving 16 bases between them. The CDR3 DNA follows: TGTGCCAGCAGGGACACGGCCTTAGGGCAGCCCCAGCATTTT. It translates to CASRDTALGQPQHF.

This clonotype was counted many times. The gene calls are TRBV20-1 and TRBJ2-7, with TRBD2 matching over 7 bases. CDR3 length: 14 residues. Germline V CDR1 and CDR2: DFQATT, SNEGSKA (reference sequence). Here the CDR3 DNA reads TGCGGGGATCCTAGCGGAAATAACTCCTACGAGCAGTACGTC. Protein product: CGDPSGNNSYEQYV.

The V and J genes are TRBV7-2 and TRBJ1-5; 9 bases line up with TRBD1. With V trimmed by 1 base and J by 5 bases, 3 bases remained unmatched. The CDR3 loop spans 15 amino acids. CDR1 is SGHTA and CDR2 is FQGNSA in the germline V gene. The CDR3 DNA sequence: TGTGCCAGCAGCTTAGGGGGACAGGGTTATCAGCCCCAGCATTTT. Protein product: CASSLGGQGYQPQHF.

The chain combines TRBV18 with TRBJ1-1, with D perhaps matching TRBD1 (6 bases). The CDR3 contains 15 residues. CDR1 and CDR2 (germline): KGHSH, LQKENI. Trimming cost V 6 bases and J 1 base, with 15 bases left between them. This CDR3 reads CASSRQRGANTEAFF. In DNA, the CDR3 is TGTGCCAGCTCCCGGCAGAGGGGGGCGAACACTGAAGCTTTCTTT.

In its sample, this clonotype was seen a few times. Written as DNA, the CDR3 is TGCGCCAGCAGCCAAGCAGGGGGCGAAAACACTGAAGCTTTCTTT. Protein: CASSQAGGENTEAFF. This chain links TRBV4-1 with TRBJ1-1, with 8 bases lining up with TRBD1. J was trimmed by 2 bases and V by 1 base; bases with no gene match: 3. From germline, CDR1 is MGHRA and CDR2 YSYEKL. This CDR3 has 15 residues.

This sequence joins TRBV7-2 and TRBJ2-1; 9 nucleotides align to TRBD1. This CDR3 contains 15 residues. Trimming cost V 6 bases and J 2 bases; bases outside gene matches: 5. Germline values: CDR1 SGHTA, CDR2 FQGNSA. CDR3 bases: TGTGCCAGCAGTCCACAGGGGGCTGCCTACAATGAGCAGTTCTTC. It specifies CASSPQGAAYNEQFF.

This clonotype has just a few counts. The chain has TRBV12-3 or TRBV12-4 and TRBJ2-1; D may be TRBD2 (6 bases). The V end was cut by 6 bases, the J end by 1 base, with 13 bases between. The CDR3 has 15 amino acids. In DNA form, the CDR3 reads TGTGCCAGCAGCGAGACTAGGAGGTCCTACAATGAGCAGTTCTTC. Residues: CASSETRRSYNEQFF.